The entry below gives a single T cell receptor (beta chain) sequence along with its context. Its antigen is not known. These data belong to a study of blood T cells in healthy people across ages. Study conclusions and caveats: In the absence of known donor CMV status, changes in expanded clonotypes were possibly confounded. There was a strong correlation between TCR beta diversity and naive T cell percentage.

A second roughly 6 to 12 cycle PCR used barcoded and J-beta primers. Researchers report that a template-switch adaptor with 12 random nucleotides tagged each cDNA molecule. TCRdb independently ran MiXCR on the 5' RACE reads; one entry per CDR3 protein. The sample holds about 830,000 distinct CDR3 sequences, nearly 60% seen once. The CDR3 has 13 residues. J lost 2 bases, V lost 10 bases, and 2 bases had no gene match. The sequencing sample was made of blood. The TCR originated in a young man in good health. This chain joins TRBV12-3 or TRBV12-4 and TRBJ2-3, with 11 bases aligning to TRBD2. CDR3 residues: CATTSGTTDTQYF. The CDR3, as DNA: TGTGCCACGACTAGCGGGACCACAGATACGCAGTATTTT.